These 26 T cell receptor beta chains came from one sample sequenced in a study of T-cell memory formation after mild COVID-19. MiXCR, run by TCRdb on the 5' RACE reads, gives a single entry per CDR3 protein. The top ten clones hold about a fifth of a sample with 300,000 to 400,000 distinct CDR3 sequences, approximately 14% of them seen once. Sequencing was performed on PBMCs or a T cell subset sorted from them (not recorded which). These TCRs come from a man aged 18-30 years who had mild COVID-19 (a few samples of this study predate the infection). Cell type and time point are not known.

The chain recombines TRBV12-3 or TRBV12-4 with TRBJ1-2; D uncertain. Trimming cost V 6 bases and J 0 bases, with 14 bases left between them. The CDR3 is 15 amino acids. The CDR3 sequence: CASSPEVGPNYGYTF. The CDR3, as DNA: TGTGCCAGCAGCCCCGAGGTCGGACCTAACTATGGCTACACCTTC.

This clonotype occurred a few times. This chain links TRBV6-2 or TRBV6-3 with TRBJ1-5, with 12 bases aligning to TRBD1. Losses at the gene ends were 7 bases for V and 2 bases for J; bases not matched to a gene: 3. There are 15 residues in the CDR3. Germline loops: CDR1 MNHEY, CDR2 SVGEGT. The CDR3 protein is CASTGTGGGNQPQHF. CDR3 DNA sequence: TGTGCCAGCACCGGGACAGGGGGCGGCAATCAGCCCCAGCATTTT.

The V and J genes are TRBV19 and TRBJ2-5; either TRBD1 or TRBD2 may fit D (6 bases each). V was trimmed by 1 base and J by 1 base, leaving 16 bases between them. There are 17 residues in the CDR3. Germline V CDR1 and CDR2: LNHDA, SQIVND (reference sequence). CDR3 loop: CASSIGPGAGLQETQYF. The CDR3 region has the DNA TGTGCCAGTAGTATAGGCCCAGGGGCGGGACTCCAAGAGACCCAGTACTTC.

The J gene is TRBJ2-5, the V gene TRBV12-3 or TRBV12-4; 7 positions match TRBD2. The ends lost 6 bases at V and 5 bases at J; junction bases unmatched: 12. CDR3 length: 15 residues. The CDR3 DNA follows: TGTGCCAGCAGACCCGGACTAGGAGAGTCGGAGACCCAGTACTTC. It translates to CASRPGLGESETQYF.

The rearrangement joins TRBV18 to TRBJ1-1, with a possible D match to TRBD1 (5 bases). V lost 2 bases, J lost 5 bases, and 12 bases lay in between. CDR1 and CDR2 (germline): KGHSH, LQKENI. The CDR3 has 14 residues. The CDR3, as DNA: TGTGCCAGCTCACCAGGTTCTGGGGGGACTGAAGCTTTCTTT. The encoded protein is CASSPGSGGTEAFF.

This clonotype was observed at least ten times. This chain connects TRBV7-3 to TRBJ2-5; D remains ambiguous. CDR3 length equals 13 residues. Looked up from germline, CDR1 is SGHTA and CDR2 is FQGTGA. V was clipped by 5 bases and J by 2 bases, with 9 bases between them. CDR3 amino acids: CASSPQAQETQYF. CDR3 bases: TGTGCCAGCAGCCCCCAGGCGCAAGAGACCCAGTACTTC. Looking up the rest from reference TRBV7-3 and TRBJ2-5 gives the full variable domain: GAGVSQTPSNKVTEKGKYVELRCDPISGHTALYWYRQSLGQGPEFLIYFQGTGAADDSGLPNDRFFAVRPEGSVSTLKIQRTERGDSAVYLCASSPQAQETQYFGPGTRLLVL.

This clonotype was seen more than once but under ten times. The chain joins TRBV7-2 to TRBJ2-7; possibly TRBD1 or TRBD2 for D (5 bases each). Between the trimmed V and J ends, which lost 4 bases and 5 bases, there was a span of 9 bases. The CDR3 sequence is 12 residues long. CDR1 and CDR2 (germline): SGHTA, FQGNSA. As DNA, the CDR3 is TGTGCCAGCAGCTATTGGGGGAACGAGCAGTACTTC. This translates into CASSYWGNEQYF.

The DNA for the CDR3 is TGTGCCAGCAGCCAAGAGGCGAAGCGGGCTGGCCAAGAGACCCAGTACTTC. It is translated as CASSQEAKRAGQETQYF. The rearrangement links TRBV4-2 to TRBJ2-5, with D tentatively TRBD2 (6 bases). The CDR3 is 17 residues long. V lost 0 bases and J 1 base, leaving 15 bases between the germline ends. Germline V CDR1 and CDR2: LGHNA, YNFKEQ.

The genes are TRBV6-2 or TRBV6-3 and TRBJ2-2; 8 positions agree with TRBD2. The CDR3 consists of 16 residues. V lost 7 bases and J lost 3; bases outside the gene matches: 10. CDR1 is MNHEY, CDR2 SVGEGT, per germline. The DNA for the CDR3 is TGTGCCAGCACCTCATGGGGTAGCGGGGACACCGGGGAGCTGTTTTTT. Translating it yields CASTSWGSGDTGELFF.

In this sample, this clonotype turned up many times. The rearrangement uses TRBV4-3 and TRBJ2-3; unclear D gene. The CDR3 consists of 14 residues. Trimming took off 0 bases at V and 0 bases at J, with 4 bases between the two ends. CDR1 and CDR2 from the germline V gene are LGHNA and YSLEER. CDR3 protein: CASSQEGSTDTQYF. In DNA form, the CDR3 reads TGCGCCAGCAGCCAAGAGGGCAGCACAGATACGCAGTATTTT.

This clonotype was found many times. The V call is TRBV4-3, the J call TRBJ2-1, with 8 bases aligning to TRBD1. With V trimmed by 0 bases and J by 3 bases, 4 bases remained unmatched. The V gene's germline CDR1 is LGHNA and CDR2 YSLEER. The CDR3 runs to 16 residues. The CDR3 loop reads CASSQEPGGYYNEQFF. The CDR3 coding sequence is TGCGCCAGCAGCCAAGAACCAGGGGGCTACTACAATGAGCAGTTCTTC.

This chain connects TRBV7-9 to TRBJ2-3; 8 bases are a match to TRBD2. The CDR3 extends over 15 amino acids. V trimming: 5 bases; J trimming: 3 bases; junction bases outside the gene matches: 7. CDR1 is SEHNR, CDR2 FQNEAQ, per germline (reference sequence). CDR3 in amino acids: CASSPLGGATDTQYF. The CDR3 DNA is TGTGCCAGCAGCCCCCTCGGGGGGGCTACAGATACGCAGTATTTT.

There are a few counts of this clonotype. The chain couples TRBV7-2 to TRBJ2-7; 8 bases fit TRBD2. CDR3 length equals 15 residues. In germline, CDR1 is SGHTA, CDR2 FQGNSA. V dropped 0 bases and J dropped 5; count of bases not matched to a gene: 6. The CDR3 spells CASSLAGRGVDEQYF. For the CDR3, the DNA is TGTGCCAGCAGCTTAGCGGGGCGGGGGGTGGACGAGCAGTACTTC.

The chain carries TRBV5-1 and TRBJ2-1; possibly TRBD1 or TRBD2 for D (5 bases each). Trimming took off 9 bases at V and 6 bases at J, with 25 bases between the two ends. This CDR3 comprises 16 residues. The germline CDR1 and CDR2 sequences are SGHRS and YFSETQ. This CDR3 is CATPAVRGGLANEQFF. The CDR3 DNA is TGCGCCACCCCCGCGGTACGGGGCGGGCTGGCCAATGAGCAGTTCTTC.

This clonotype showed up just a few times. The V and J genes are TRBV18 and TRBJ1-4, with 9 bases lining up with TRBD1. Per germline, CDR1 KGHSH and CDR2 LQKENI. Trimming cost V 4 bases and J 6 bases; bases outside gene matches: 12. The CDR3 loop spans 17 amino acids. The CDR3 region is CASSLITPGTGYEKLFF. The DNA for the CDR3 is TGTGCCAGCTCACTAATTACCCCCGGGACAGGGTATGAAAAACTGTTTTTT.

This clonotype came up once. The chain carries TRBV6-1 and TRBJ2-7, with no clear D. CDR1 is MNHNS, CDR2 SASEGT, per germline. Between the trimmed V and J ends, which lost 11 bases and 3 bases, there was a span of 20 bases. The CDR3 totals 14 residues. The CDR3 region is CACVGPTRIYEQYV. The CDR3 DNA sequence: TGTGCCTGCGTAGGGCCAACTCGTATCTACGAGCAGTACGTC.

In its sample, this clonotype was seen many times. The chain combines TRBV4-3 with TRBJ2-6; no definite D call. Trimming cost V 0 bases and J 0 bases, with 6 bases left between them. The germline V gene has CDR1 LGHNA and CDR2 YSLEER. The CDR3 has 16 amino acids. Here the CDR3 reads CASSQESASGANVLTF. CDR3 DNA sequence: TGCGCCAGCAGCCAAGAGTCCGCCTCTGGGGCCAACGTCCTGACTTTC.

V and J are TRBV10-3 and TRBJ2-7, with TRBD2 as a possible D gene (7 bases). The CDR3 spans 15 residues. Germline CDR1 is ENHRY and CDR2 is SYGVKD. The ends were cut back, 1 base at V and 1 base at J, with 11 bases in the middle. This CDR3 is CAISEWGGRSYEQYV. The CDR3 coding sequence is TGTGCCATCAGTGAGTGGGGGGGCCGATCCTACGAGCAGTACGTC.

This clonotype turned up a few times. V gene TRBV28 combines with J gene TRBJ2-1, with a possible D match to TRBD1 (6 bases). The V and J ends lost 5 bases and 0 bases respectively, with 11 bases between them. This CDR3 is built from 15 residues. Germline V gene data show CDR1 as MDHEN and CDR2 as SYDVKM. CDR3 region: CASSKAGASYNEQFF. CDR3 bases: TGTGCCAGCAGTAAGGCAGGGGCCTCCTACAATGAGCAGTTCTTC.

This chain links TRBV5-4 with TRBJ2-3; D is uncertain. The germline V and J ends were trimmed by 0 bases and 4 bases, with 9 bases remaining between them. Germline CDR1 SGHNT, CDR2 YYREEE (reference sequence). CDR3 size: 14 residues. DNA of the CDR3: TGTGCCAGCAGCTTGGCTTACGCCGCAGATACGCAGTATTTT. It specifies CASSLAYAADTQYF.

The chain employs TRBV20-1 and TRBJ2-1; weak D call: TRBD2 (6 bases). Germline V gene lookup returns CDR1 DFQATT and CDR2 SNEGSKA (reference sequence). The CDR3 loop spans 15 amino acids. V lost 6 bases, J lost 0 bases, and 15 bases lay in between. This CDR3 reads CSALGLSSSYNEQFF. Here the CDR3 DNA reads TGCAGTGCGCTGGGACTTTCCAGCTCCTACAATGAGCAGTTCTTC.

This clonotype has more than one count but fewer than ten. The gene calls are TRBV11-2 and TRBJ2-7, with 8 bases aligning to TRBD1. The CDR3 runs 14 residues. V shed 4 bases and J 0 bases; nucleotides not matched to a gene: 2. Per germline, CDR1 SGHAT and CDR2 FQNNGV. The CDR3 spells CASSSQGASYEQYF. The CDR3 DNA is TGTGCCAGCAGCTCCCAGGGGGCCTCCTACGAGCAGTACTTC.

This clonotype was counted between two and nine times. The V and J genes are TRBV20-1 and TRBJ2-7, with TRBD2 matching over 7 bases. The V segment lost 3 bases and the J segment 9 bases; nucleotides outside the gene matches: 8. In germline, CDR1 is DFQATT, CDR2 SNEGSKA (reference sequence). The CDR3 totals 12 residues. In nucleotides, the CDR3 is TGCAGTGCTAGTCCTGGACTAGACGCGCAGTACGTC. This codes for CSASPGLDAQYV.

This clonotype was picked up many times. The chain has TRBV7-2 and TRBJ1-5, with unresolved D. CDR1 is SGHTA, CDR2 FQGNSA, per germline. The length of the CDR3 is 15 residues. The germline V and J ends were trimmed by 1 base and 6 bases, with 13 bases remaining between them. CDR3 sequence (DNA): TGTGCCAGCAGCTTAGATGTGGGTCTCGGTCAGCCCCAGCATTTT. Its translation is CASSLDVGLGQPQHF.

This chain joins TRBV7-8 and TRBJ2-7, with D possibly called TRBD1 or TRBD2 (5 bases each). Trimming took off 5 bases at V and 5 bases at J, with 19 bases between the two ends. CDR1 and CDR2 (germline): SGHVS, FQNEAQ. The CDR3 is 15 residues long. The CDR3 is CASSPVVGVWDEQYF. The CDR3 nucleotides read TGTGCCAGCAGCCCTGTAGTGGGGGTCTGGGACGAGCAGTACTTC.

V and J are TRBV27 and TRBJ2-2; no clear D gene. Between the trimmed V and J ends, which lost 2 bases and 12 bases, there was a span of 10 bases. The CDR3 extends over 12 amino acids. Germline V gene data show CDR1 as MNHEY and CDR2 as SMNVEV (reference sequence). CDR3 protein: CASSLPYSKLFF. DNA of the CDR3: TGTGCCAGCAGTTTACCCTACTCAAAGCTGTTTTTT.